This is a list of T cell receptor beta chains from one sample in a study. MiXCR, run by TCRdb on the RT-PCR reads, gives a single entry per CDR3 protein. Seen here are about 700,000 distinct CDR3 sequences, approximately 15% observed once, and the top ten hold just over 3.5%. Specimen: memory CD4+ T cells from blood. The receptors come from a female donor in good health, serving as a healthy control. Both conserved end residues are part of each CDR3. Each record gives: V gene, D gene, J gene, clone size, CDR3 protein, CDR3 DNA. A D gene is named only where the DNA matches it firmly. Clone size is not always given. Where it is, it says once, few, many or a class for expanded clones.

V: TRBV3-1; D: TRBD2; J: TRBJ2-2; size: few; CDR3: CASAFGAGLGGELFF; DNA: TGTGCCAGCGCTTTCGGAGCGGGATTAGGCGGGGAGCTGTTTTTT
V: TRBV20-1; D: .; J: TRBJ1-4; size: .; CDR3: CSARDPTLTEKLFF; DNA: TGCAGTGCTAGAGATCCTACTCTTACTGAAAAACTGTTTTTT
V: TRBV6-4; D: .; J: TRBJ2-1; size: .; CDR3: CASSGQGVGNEQFF; DNA: TGTGCCAGCAGTGGGCAGGGTGTCGGCAATGAGCAGTTCTTC
V: TRBV20-1; D: TRBD2; J: TRBJ2-7; size: .; CDR3: CSAPGTSGHRAYEQYF; DNA: TGCAGTGCGCCCGGGACTAGCGGGCATAGAGCCTACGAGCAGTACTTC
V: TRBV7-2; D: .; J: TRBJ2-3; size: few; CDR3: CASSLNGGLGDTQYF; DNA: TGTGCCAGCAGCTTAAACGGTGGTTTGGGGGATACGCAGTATTTT
V: TRBV18; D: .; J: TRBJ2-2; size: .; CDR3: CASSRRTSNTGELFF; DNA: TGTGCCAGCTCTCGCCGGACTTCAAACACCGGGGAGCTGTTTTTT
V: TRBV20-1; D: TRBD1; J: TRBJ2-3; size: .; CDR3: CSVVRGSVDTQYF; DNA: TGCAGTGTTGTCAGGGGGTCTGTAGATACGCAGTATTTT
V: TRBV24-1; D: .; J: TRBJ2-5; size: few; CDR3: CATSDPGTDGETQYF; DNA: TGTGCCACCAGTGACCCCGGGACGGACGGGGAGACCCAGTACTTC
V: TRBV5-8; D: .; J: TRBJ2-1; size: .; CDR3: CASSLHPYTDEQFF; DNA: TGTGCCAGCAGCTTGCACCCCTACACCGATGAGCAGTTCTTC
V: TRBV11-2; D: TRBD2; J: TRBJ2-3; size: .; CDR3: CASRVPGLADYTQYF; DNA: TGTGCCAGCAGAGTACCGGGACTAGCGGATTATACGCAGTATTTT
V: TRBV12-3/TRBV12-4; D: TRBD1; J: TRBJ1-2; size: few; CDR3: CASSRDRVGYTF; DNA: TGTGCCAGCAGTCGGGACAGGGTGGGCTACACCTTC
V: TRBV5-5; D: .; J: TRBJ2-5; size: many; CDR3: CASSFDGPQETQYF; DNA: TGTGCCAGCAGCTTCGATGGGCCCCAAGAGACCCAGTACTTC
V: TRBV6-1; D: TRBD1; J: TRBJ1-2; size: many; CDR3: CASLWGQGDGYTF; DNA: TGTGCCAGCCTATGGGGACAGGGTGACGGCTACACCTTC
V: TRBV3-1; D: .; J: TRBJ2-3; size: .; CDR3: CASSQDSVRRTDTQYF; DNA: TGTGCCAGCAGCCAAGACTCGGTACGGCGCACAGATACGCAGTATTTT
V: TRBV20-1; D: TRBD2; J: TRBJ2-1; size: few; CDR3: CSIPGLAGDSYYNEQFF; DNA: TGCAGTATCCCGGGACTAGCGGGAGATTCTTACTACAATGAGCAGTTCTTC